This T cell receptor (beta chain) came from a study of shared clonotypes between healthy human individuals. Findings and caveats of the study: Having only a few donors restricted how much genetic and exposure-history diversity was captured. Among non-shared clonotypes, generation probabilities were lower than among those shared by all four donors.

On this clone itself: What it binds is not known.

In germline, CDR1 is SGHKS, CDR2 YYEKEE (reference sequence). V lost 5 bases and J lost 4, with 15 bases in between. This CDR3 is 14 amino acids long. Deep-level running was used for the assay. Profiled with immunoSEQ multiplex PCR; TCRdb holds only in-frame clones, not every one. The sample yields about 1.5 million clones, roughly 96% seen once. Into CD45RA+ naive and CD45RA-negative memory subsets, the CD4+ cells were split. Sequencing input: naive CD4+ T cells sorted from blood. The subset is: CD45RA+ positively selected. The receptor was isolated from a man aged 30 to 45 in good health. The V call is TRBV5-5, the J call TRBJ2-5, with D perhaps TRBD1 or TRBD2 (5 bases each). CDR3 DNA: TGTGCCAGCAGTTATACTAGGGGTGTAGAGACCCAGTACTTC. Translated, it gives CASSYTRGVETQYF.